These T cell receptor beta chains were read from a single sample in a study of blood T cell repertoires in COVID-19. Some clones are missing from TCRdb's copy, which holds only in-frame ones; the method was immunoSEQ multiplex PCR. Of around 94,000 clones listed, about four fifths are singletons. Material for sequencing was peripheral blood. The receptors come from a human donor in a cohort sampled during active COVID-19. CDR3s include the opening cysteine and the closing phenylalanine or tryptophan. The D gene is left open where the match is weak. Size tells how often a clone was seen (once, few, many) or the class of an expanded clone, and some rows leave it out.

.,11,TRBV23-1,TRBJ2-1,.,TGCGCCAGCAGTCCCCGGGGTGAGCAGTTCTTC,CASSPRGEQFF
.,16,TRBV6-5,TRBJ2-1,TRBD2,TGTGCCAGCAGTTACTCGCCTAGCGGGTCCTACAATGAGCAGTTCTTC,CASSYSPSGSYNEQFF
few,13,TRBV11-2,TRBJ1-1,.,TGTGCCAGCACGCGGCTTCTCGAAGGTGAAGCTTTCTTT,CASTRLLEGEAFF
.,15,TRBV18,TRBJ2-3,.,TGTGCCAGCTCACCATCTACGGTCCGAACAGATACGCAGTATTTT,CASSPSTVRTDTQYF
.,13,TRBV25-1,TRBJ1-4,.,TGTGCCAGCAGTGCATCAGGAGGTGAAAAACTGTTTTTT,CASSASGGEKLFF
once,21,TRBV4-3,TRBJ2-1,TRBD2,TGCGCCAGCAGCCAAGAGGAGGCGAGGGGACTAGCGGGGTCGGAGGGCGATGAGCAGTTCTTC,CASSQEEARGLAGSEGDEQFF
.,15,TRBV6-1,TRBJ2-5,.,TGTGCCAGCAGTGAAATGGACTGGCAACAAGAGACCCAGTACTTC,CASSEMDWQQETQYF
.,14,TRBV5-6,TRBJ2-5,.,TGTGCCAGCAGCTTGGGGTTACGGCAAGAGACCCAGTACTTC,CASSLGLRQETQYF
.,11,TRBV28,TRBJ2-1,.,TGTGCCAGCAGTTTGGCCGCCTGGCAGTTCTTC,CASSLAAWQFF
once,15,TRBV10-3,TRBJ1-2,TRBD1,TGTGCCATCAGCTTTGGACAGGGATCAAGTTATGGCTACACCTTC,CAISFGQGSSYGYTF
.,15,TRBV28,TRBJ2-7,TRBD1,TGTGCCAGCAGCTACAGGGACAGGCGGACCTACGAGCAGTACTTC,CASSYRDRRTYEQYF
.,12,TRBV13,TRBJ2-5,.,TGTGCCAGCAGCGCAGGTTGGGAGACCCAGTACTTC,CASSAGWETQYF
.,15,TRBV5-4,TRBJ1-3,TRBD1,TGTGCCAGCAGGGGTGACAGGGGGGAGCCAAACACCATATATTTT,CASRGDRGEPNTIYF
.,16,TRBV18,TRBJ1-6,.,TGTGCCAGCTCACCATTCGACGAGCAGGGTAACACACCCCTCCACTTT,CASSPFDEQGNTPLHF
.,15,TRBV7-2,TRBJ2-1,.,TGTGCCAGCAGCCGGCCAGGGGCCGCCTACAATGAGCAGTTCTTC,CASSRPGAAYNEQFF
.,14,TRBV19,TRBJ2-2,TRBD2,TGTGCCAGTAGTATCGGGGGGACTATCGGGGAGCTGTTTTTT,CASSIGGTIGELFF
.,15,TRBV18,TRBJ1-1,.,TGTGCCAGCTCACTCCGACAGGACATGAACACTGAAGCTTTCTTT,CASSLRQDMNTEAFF
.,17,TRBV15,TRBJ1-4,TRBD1,TGTGCCACCAGCACCAGGGGGATGGGGCTTATGGATGAAAAACTGTTTTTT,CATSTRGMGLMDEKLFF
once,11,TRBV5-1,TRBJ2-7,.,TGCGCCAGCAGCGGCCCCTACGAGCAGTACTTC,CASSGPYEQYF
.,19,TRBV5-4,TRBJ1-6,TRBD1,TGTGCCAGCAGCTTACCCGGGACAGGGGGCGCCCATAATAATTCACCCCTCCACTTT,CASSLPGTGGAHNNSPLHF
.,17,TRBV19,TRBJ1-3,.,TGTGCCAGTAGTATAATCGGCAGAAGACGGGGGGGAAACACCATATATTTT,CASSIIGRRRGGNTIYF
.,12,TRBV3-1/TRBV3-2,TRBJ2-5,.,TGTGCCAGCAGCCAAGATCGAGGAACCCAGTACTTC,CASSQDRGTQYF
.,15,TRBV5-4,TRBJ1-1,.,TGTGCCAGCAGCTTGGGACAGGCCTTTGGGACTGAAGCTTTCTTT,CASSLGQAFGTEAFF
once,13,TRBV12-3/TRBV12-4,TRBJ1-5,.,TGTGCCAGCAGTTTCCGCATAGATCAGCCCCAGCATTTT,CASSFRIDQPQHF
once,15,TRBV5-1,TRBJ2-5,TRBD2,TGCGCCAGCAGCGACTCTGGGGACTATGAAGAGACCCAGTACTTC,CASSDSGDYEETQYF
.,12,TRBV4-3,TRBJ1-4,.,TGCGCCAGCAGCCAATCTCCCGAAAAACTGTTTTTT,CASSQSPEKLFF
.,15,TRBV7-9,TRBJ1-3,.,TGTGCCAGCAGCTTCCTAGGGACAACTGGAAACACCATATATTTT,CASSFLGTTGNTIYF
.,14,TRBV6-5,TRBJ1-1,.,TGTGCCAGCAGTTTCCTTGAGGGGAACACTGAAGCTTTCTTT,CASSFLEGNTEAFF
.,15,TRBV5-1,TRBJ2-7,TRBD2,TGCGCCAGCAGCGACCGGATCCGGGGGGATTACGAGCAGTACTTC,CASSDRIRGDYEQYF
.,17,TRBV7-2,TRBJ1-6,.,TGTGCCAGCAGCTTAGTGCCCGAAGCGGCAGCTAATTCACCCCTCCACTTT,CASSLVPEAAANSPLHF
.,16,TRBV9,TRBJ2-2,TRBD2,TGTGCCAGCAGCGTTACTAGCGGGGGCAACACCGGGGAGCTGTTTTTT,CASSVTSGGNTGELFF
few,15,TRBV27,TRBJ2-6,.,TGTGCCAGCAGTGATCACAGCTCTGGGGCCAACGTCCTGACTTTC,CASSDHSSGANVLTF
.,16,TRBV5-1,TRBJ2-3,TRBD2,TGCGCCAGCAGGACCGGACTAGTTCAGACCACAGATACGCAGTATTTT,CASRTGLVQTTDTQYF
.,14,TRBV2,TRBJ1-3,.,TGTGCCAGCAGGGGGAGGGGAGCTGGAAACACCATATATTTT,CASRGRGAGNTIYF
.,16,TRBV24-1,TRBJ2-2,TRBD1,TGTGCCACCAGTGACTGGGACAGGGCGAACACCGGGGAGCTGTTTTTT,CATSDWDRANTGELFF
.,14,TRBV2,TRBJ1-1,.,TGTGCCAGCAGGGGTCAAGGGGGTGAGACTGAAGCTTTCTTT,CASRGQGGETEAFF
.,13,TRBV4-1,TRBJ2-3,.,TGCGCCAGCAGCCAGGGGGCCGGAGATACGCAGTATTTT,CASSQGAGDTQYF